Shown below are 10 T cell receptor beta chains from a single sample sequenced in a study of cytomegalovirus exposure and HLA in healthy donors. In the PCR, 60 Vbeta and 13 Jbeta primers were used. Clones were read by immunoSEQ multiplex PCR, and TCRdb kept only the in-frame ones, dropping some. The sample shows some 71,000 clones, 60% to 85% of them seen only once. Sequenced: PBMCs. These receptor sequences come from a man between 18 and 29 years old in good health and CMV-seronegative.

This chain links TRBV13 with TRBJ2-7; 8 nucleotides align to TRBD1. The CDR3 runs to 16 residues. Germline V gives CDR1 PRHDT, CDR2 FYEKMQ (reference sequence). J was trimmed by 3 bases and V by 4 bases; bases with no gene match: 11. CDR3 DNA: TGTGCCAGCAGCTCCGGTGGCAGACAGGGGTACTACGAGCAGTACTTC. This codes for CASSSGGRQGYYEQYF.

V and J are TRBV5-1 and TRBJ1-1, with D perhaps TRBD1 (5 bases). CDR1 is SGHRS and CDR2 is YFSETQ in the germline V gene. V was trimmed by 4 bases and J by 4 bases, leaving 11 bases between them. The CDR3 spans 13 residues. CDR3 DNA sequence: TGCGCCAGCAGCGCCTCGGGGGGCACTGAAGCTTTCTTT. Residues: CASSASGGTEAFF.

V usage is TRBV6-1 and J usage is TRBJ2-3; D is uncertain. Germline V gene sequence: CDR1 MNHNS, CDR2 SASEGT. Trimming took off 5 bases at V and 0 bases at J, with 6 bases between the two ends. This CDR3 is 13 amino acids long. The CDR3 bases are TGTGCCAGCAGTCCAGTAAGCACAGATACGCAGTATTTT. This sequence encodes CASSPVSTDTQYF.

The chain carries TRBV5-4 and TRBJ2-2; TRBD2 aligns across 11 bases. The CDR3 is 17 residues long. Trimming took 2 bases from V and 4 from J; bases not matched to a gene: 7. From germline, CDR1 is SGHNT and CDR2 YYREEE (reference sequence). The chain's CDR3 is CASSLKLAGAGTGELFF. Here the CDR3 DNA reads TGTGCCAGCAGCTTAAAACTAGCGGGGGCCGGCACCGGGGAGCTGTTTTTT.

The V call is TRBV5-4, the J call TRBJ1-4; possibly TRBD1 for D (6 bases). The CDR3 has 14 residues. The V end was cut by 4 bases, the J end by 7 bases, with 14 bases between. Germline V CDR1 and CDR2: SGHNT, YYREEE (reference sequence). CDR3 sequence: CASSVGGVGEKLFF. The CDR3, as DNA: TGTGCCAGCAGCGTTGGGGGCGTGGGTGAAAAACTGTTTTTT. The variable domain in full, with the rest retrieved from reference TRBV5-4 and TRBJ1-4, is ETGVTQSPTHLIKTRGQQVTLRCSSQSGHNTVSWYQQALGQGPQFIFQYYREEENGRGNFPPRFSGLQFPNYSSELNVNALELDDSALYLCASSVGGVGEKLFFGSGTQLSVL.

The V gene is TRBV2, the J gene TRBJ2-1, with TRBD1 identical over 7 bases. The CDR3 loop spans 15 amino acids. Trimming removed 0 bases from V and 9 bases from J; junction bases left unmatched: 8. CDR1 SNHLY and CDR2 FYNNEI come from the germline V gene. CDR3 nucleotides: TGTGCCAGCAGTGAAGCGAGGGACAGTTCCATTGAGCAGTTCTTC. It is translated as CASSEARDSSIEQFF.

This sequence joins TRBV6-1 and TRBJ2-2; TRBD1 aligns across 8 bases. Germline CDR1 and CDR2: MNHNS and SASEGT. The CDR3 runs to 17 residues. With V trimmed by 1 base and J by 7 bases, 11 bases remained unmatched. In DNA form, the CDR3 reads TGTGCCAGCAGTGAAGGAGGAGGACAGGGCTGGAACGGGGAGCTGTTTTTT. It specifies CASSEGGGQGWNGELFF.

This chain connects TRBV5-6 to TRBJ1-1, with D possibly TRBD1 on 6 matching bases. The CDR3 covers 16 residues. Germline assignment: CDR1 SGHDT and CDR2 YYEEEE. The V end was cut by 3 bases, the J end by 1 base, with 16 bases between. The CDR3, as DNA: TGTGCCAGCAGCTCGCCCCCAGGGGCCGGGAACACTGAAGCTTTCTTT. Protein: CASSSPPGAGNTEAFF.

The V call is TRBV4-1, the J call TRBJ1-4; TRBD1 agrees at 8 bases. This CDR3 region has 15 residues. V dropped 1 base and J dropped 6; count of bases not matched to a gene: 4. Germline-derived CDR1 and CDR2 are MGHRA and YSYEKL. CDR3 residues: CASSQVQGAHEKLFF. CDR3 nucleotides: TGCGCCAGCAGCCAAGTCCAGGGGGCGCATGAAAAACTGTTTTTT.

The V gene is TRBV27, the J gene TRBJ1-1; D perhaps matches TRBD1 (5 bases). With 4 bases removed from V and 2 bases from J, the gap between germline ends came to 8 bases. The CDR3 is 13 amino acids. Germline lookup yields CDR1 MNHEY and CDR2 SMNVEV (reference sequence). The CDR3 nucleotides are TGTGCCAGCAGTTGGACACGAAACACTGAAGCTTTCTTT. This sequence encodes CASSWTRNTEAFF.